This T cell receptor (beta chain) was recorded in a study of blood T cell repertoires in COVID-19. In the study overall: Samples representing acute and convalescent COVID-19 were sourced from the United States, Italy and Spain. The cDNA or gDNA used as material had been derived from T cells, B-cell-depleted T cells, or PBMCs.

Germline loops: CDR1 SGDLS, CDR2 YYNGEE. This CDR3 comprises 14 residues. Germline trimming cut 2 bases from V and 5 bases from J; bases unmatched to any gene: 6. Per the authors' pipeline: Reference gene primer amplification gave estimated nucleated cell counts. Assay: immunoSEQ multiplex PCR; the TCRdb copy retains only in-frame clones and omits some. V, J and clone size derive from that table, while D and trimming were established from the DNA sequence. Among fewer than 350,000 clones listed, roughly 86% were seen once. The receptor comes from a man aged 18 to 35 with active or convalescent COVID-19. The chain uses TRBV9 and TRBJ2-5; TRBD1 matches 7 bases. The sample consisted of peripheral blood. The CDR3 coding sequence is TGTGCCAGCAGCGTTCAGGGGGACCGGGAGACCCAGTACTTC. As protein: CASSVQGDRETQYF.